This T cell receptor beta chain was sequenced for a study of persistence of HIV-infected CD4 T cells. At the level of the study: A median of 8 years of suppressive ART preceded sampling. Up to roughly 180 mL blood was drawn at multiple time points; a couple of donors had single-time leukapheresis.

Germline V gives CDR1 MNHEY, CDR2 SVGAGI. V was trimmed by 2 bases and J by 1 base, leaving 8 bases between them. The CDR3 covers 14 residues. Study results and caveats: TCR oligoclonality correlated with proviral oligoclonality in the same sorted populations.

Overlapping HIV-1 Gag 15-mer peptides at roughly 1 ug per peptide per mL were used. Sorting of responding CD4+ T cells relied on upregulated CD40 ligand together with CD69. These HIV-1-infected adults initiated suppressive ART in chronic infection. About this clone itself: Its antigen remains unidentified. Other DNA sequences in this specimen translate into the identical CDR3.

This was the immunoSEQ version 4 assay in survey mode. The data were produced by immunoSEQ multiplex PCR, yet TCRdb's version contains in-frame clones alone and is incomplete. The repertoire consists of about 30,000 clones, with roughly 70% occurring once and the leading ten covering roughly 1.5%. Sample: CD4+ T cells sorted from PBMCs after approximately 20-hour stimulation, taken from a patient who received antiretroviral therapy. This chain links TRBV6-5 with TRBJ1-1, with D hard to call. This receptor was identified in an adult man with HIV who was CMV-seropositive. For the CDR3, the DNA is TGTGCCAGCAGTTACAAACCGCCGAACACTGAAGCTTTCTTT. This translates into CASSYKPPNTEAFF.